This T cell receptor beta chain was sequenced for a study of human T cells and chemical hapten exposure. As to time point: patch test 1, 2 weeks after DPC sensitization. Treatment noted: therapeutic diphenylcyclopropenone sensitization with weekly scalp DPC. In its sample, this clonotype was seen many times. TCRdb analysed the RACE reads with MiXCR anew, one entry per CDR3 protein. The data hold more than 90,000 distinct CDR3 sequences, with about 10% observed a single time. Deletions cut 2 bases from V and 8 bases from J, with 9 bases between. CDR1 and CDR2 (germline): GTSNPN, SVGIG (reference sequence). CDR3 size: 11 residues.

The source of this sequence is a man in his forties with alopecia areata. Some clones in this sample may be carry-over from other donors' samples. The material sequenced was whole blood, taken in connection with sensitization to the hapten diphenylcyclopropenone (DPC). The V call is TRBV30, the J call TRBJ1-1; D is undetermined. CDR3 in DNA: TGTGCCTGGAGTCCGGGATCCGAAGCTTTCTTT. Protein: CAWSPGSEAFF.